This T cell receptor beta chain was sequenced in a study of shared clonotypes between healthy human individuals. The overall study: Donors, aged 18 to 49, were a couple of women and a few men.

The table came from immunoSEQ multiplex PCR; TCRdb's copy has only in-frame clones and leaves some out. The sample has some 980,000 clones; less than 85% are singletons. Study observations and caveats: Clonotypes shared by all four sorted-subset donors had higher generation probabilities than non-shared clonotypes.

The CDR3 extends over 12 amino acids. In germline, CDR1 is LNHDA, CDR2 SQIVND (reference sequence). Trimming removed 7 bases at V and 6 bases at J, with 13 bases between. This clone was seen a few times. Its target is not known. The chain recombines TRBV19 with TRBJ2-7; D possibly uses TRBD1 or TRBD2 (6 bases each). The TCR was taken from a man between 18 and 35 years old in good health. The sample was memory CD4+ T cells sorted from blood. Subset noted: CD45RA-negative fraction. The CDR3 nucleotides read TGTGCCAGTAATCCCAGGGGAGGCGAGCAGTACTTC. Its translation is CASNPRGGEQYF.